Listed below are T cell receptor beta chains from one sample, sequenced in a study of cytomegalovirus exposure and HLA in healthy donors. This table comes from immunoSEQ multiplex PCR, and its TCRdb copy is limited to in-frame clones, with some not included. The table has about 100,000 clones, about 79% seen once. Sequencing was done on a sample of PBMCs. The source is a female donor in good health and CMV-seropositive. Both conserved end residues are part of each CDR3. The D gene is left open where the match is weak. Clone size is not always given. Where it is, it says once, few, many or a class for expanded clones.

V gene,J gene,clone size,CDR3 length,D gene,CDR3 protein,CDR3 DNA
TRBV27,TRBJ2-7,.,14,.,CASSLAPGGTGQYF,TGTGCCAGCAGTTTAGCCCCAGGGGGGACGGGGCAGTACTTC
TRBV5-1,TRBJ2-7,.,14,.,CASSSRDTEGEQYF,TGCGCCAGCAGCTCCCGGGACACCGAGGGGGAGCAGTACTTC
TRBV29-1,TRBJ2-7,.,12,.,CSAGDGSYEQYF,TGCAGCGCAGGGGACGGTTCCTACGAGCAGTACTTC
TRBV15,TRBJ1-3,.,18,TRBD1,CATSRGPPGGANGNTIYF,TGTGCCACCAGCAGAGGCCCCCCAGGGGGCGCGAATGGAAACACCATATATTTT
TRBV30,TRBJ1-1,.,14,.,CAWNVPDIWAEAFF,TGTGCCTGGAATGTACCGGACATTTGGGCTGAAGCTTTCTTT
TRBV27,TRBJ1-5,few,14,.,CASSLRESNQPQHF,TGTGCCAGCAGTTTACGGGAAAGCAATCAGCCCCAGCATTTT
TRBV2,TRBJ1-2,.,15,TRBD1,CASSRDRVGSYGYTF,TGTGCCAGCAGCAGGGACAGGGTCGGGAGCTATGGCTACACCTTC
TRBV2,TRBJ1-1,few,14,TRBD1,CASKRGQGWTEAFF,TGTGCCAGTAAAAGGGGGCAGGGGTGGACTGAAGCTTTCTTT
TRBV7-2,TRBJ2-7,.,16,.,CASSLGPRGSSYEQYF,TGTGCCAGCAGCTTAGGTCCCCGGGGGAGCTCCTACGAGCAGTACTTC
TRBV19,TRBJ2-7,.,13,TRBD1,CASKGDREYEQYF,TGTGCCAGTAAGGGAGACAGGGAATACGAGCAGTACTTC
TRBV5-1,TRBJ1-6,.,21,TRBD1,CASSPRTGTGVGRSYNSPLHF,TGCGCCAGCAGCCCACGGACCGGGACAGGGGTGGGGAGGTCCTATAATTCACCCCTCCACTTT
TRBV7-9,TRBJ1-5,.,16,.,CASSTSDRRTNQPQHF,TGTGCCAGCAGCACCTCCGACAGGAGAACCAATCAGCCCCAGCATTTT
TRBV30,TRBJ2-7,once,11,.,CAWSSGYEQYF,TGTGCCTGGAGTTCAGGTTACGAGCAGTACTTC
TRBV5-6,TRBJ1-2,.,12,TRBD1,CASSLTGGGYTF,TGTGCCAGCAGCTTGACAGGGGGCGGCTACACCTTC
TRBV5-1,TRBJ2-3,.,15,.,CASSGPGQPTDTQYF,TGCGCCAGCAGCGGTCCGGGACAACCCACAGATACGCAGTATTTT
TRBV19,TRBJ2-3,.,14,TRBD2,CASGLAGGGDTQYF,TGTGCCAGTGGACTAGCGGGGGGCGGGGATACGCAGTATTTT
TRBV30,TRBJ1-1,few,15,TRBD1,CAWSTRTGRYTEAFF,TGTGCCTGGAGTACCCGGACAGGGAGGTACACTGAAGCTTTCTTT
TRBV30,TRBJ2-4,.,16,TRBD1,CAWSPGQGMAKNIQYF,TGTGCCTGGAGCCCGGGACAGGGAATGGCCAAAAACATTCAGTACTTC
TRBV6-5,TRBJ2-7,.,12,.,CASSPGSSEQYF,TGTGCCAGCAGTCCCGGTTCTAGCGAGCAGTACTTC
TRBV9,TRBJ2-7,.,14,.,CASSVDGGNYEQYF,TGTGCCAGCAGCGTAGATGGCGGAAACTACGAGCAGTACTTC
TRBV9,TRBJ2-3,.,17,TRBD2,CASSPPQGRGSTDTQYF,TGTGCCAGCAGCCCACCACAAGGGAGGGGAAGCACAGATACGCAGTATTTT